The 26 T cell receptor beta chains presented below share a single source sample, sequenced in a study of CD8+ T cells in alopecia areata. Extraction of RNA preceded its reverse transcription into cDNA, which served as the sequencing template. Measured with immunoSEQ multiplex PCR; TCRdb has only the in-frame clones, and not every one. The repertoire holds approximately 220,000 clones, with roughly two fifths as singletons. The treatment denotes: oral pan-JAK inhibitor, 5-10 mg twice daily. The input for sequencing was CD4+ T cells sorted from blood, taken around week 34, from a patient treated with tofacitinib. Receptor source: a human donor with alopecia areata.

The gene calls are TRBV6-6 and TRBJ2-7; tentatively, D is TRBD2 (5 bases). CDR3 length equals 12 residues. With 4 bases removed from V and 6 bases from J, the gap between germline ends came to 10 bases. Germline CDR1 reads MNHNY; CDR2 reads SVGAGI (reference sequence). The CDR3 loop reads CASSWGSGEQYF. In DNA, the CDR3 is TGTGCCAGCAGTTGGGGAAGCGGCGAGCAGTACTTC.

There are a few counts of this clone. V and J are TRBV29-1 and TRBJ1-2; 10 bases map to TRBD1. The CDR3 loop spans 13 amino acids. CDR1 and CDR2 from the germline V gene are SQVTM and ANQGSEA. V trimming: 1 base; J trimming: 6 bases; junction bases outside the gene matches: 2. CDR3 bases: TGCAGCGTTGAAGTAGGACAGGGGGATGGCTACACCTTC. This sequence encodes CSVEVGQGDGYTF.

This clone was detected once. The chain links TRBV4-2 to TRBJ1-4, with unresolved D. Trimming took 4 bases from V and 0 from J, leaving 3 bases between them. Germline CDR1 reads LGHNA; CDR2 reads YNFKEQ. This CDR3 spans 13 amino acids. CDR3 in amino acids: CASSPSTNEKLFF. The CDR3 coding sequence is TGTGCCAGCAGCCCTTCAACTAATGAAAAACTGTTTTTT.

The rearrangement links TRBV5-1 to TRBJ2-7; D is unresolved. Germline values: CDR1 SGHRS, CDR2 YFSETQ. Trimming pared 4 bases from V and 7 bases from J, leaving 12 bases between. CDR3 length: 12 residues. CDR3 amino acids: CASSPEHGEQYF. As DNA, the CDR3 is TGCGCCAGCAGCCCAGAACACGGGGAGCAGTACTTC.

This clone has only a few counts. Sequence at one end of the junction differs from germline and may be a read error. The chain combines TRBV7-7 with TRBJ2-1; TRBD2 might be the D (5 bases). Germline V lookup: CDR1 SSHAT, CDR2 FNYEAQ (reference sequence). This CDR3 region has 12 residues. The CDR3, as DNA: TGTGCTAGCAGCTCCGGGAAAGATGAGCAGTTCTTC. Protein: CASSSGKDEQFF.

V usage is TRBV2 and J usage is TRBJ2-7, with D tentatively TRBD2 (6 bases). Trimming pared 8 bases from V and 0 bases from J, leaving 14 bases between. The CDR3 has 14 amino acids. Germline CDR1 and CDR2: SNHLY and FYNNEI. This CDR3 is CASSRLDDSYEQYF. CDR3 DNA: TGTGCCAGCTCCAGACTAGACGACTCCTACGAGCAGTACTTC.

This clone was observed a few times. This rearrangement joins TRBV30 to TRBJ2-1; tentative D call: TRBD1 (5 bases). Germline V CDR1 and CDR2: GTSNPN, SVGIG (reference sequence). The V gene lost 0 bases and the J gene lost 9 bases, with 6 bases spanning the gap. The CDR3 loop spans 11 amino acids. The CDR3 spells CAWSVRGEQFF. CDR3 DNA sequence: TGTGCCTGGAGTGTAAGGGGTGAGCAGTTCTTC.

In this sample, this clone turned up a few times. The rearrangement joins TRBV28 to TRBJ2-5; 11 bases are shared with TRBD1. CDR3 length equals 14 residues. V trimming: 6 bases; J trimming: 5 bases; junction bases outside the gene matches: 5. CDR1 MDHEN and CDR2 SYDVKM come from the germline V gene. The CDR3 DNA sequence: TGTGCCAGCAGCCCCGGACAGGGGGCTGAGACCCAGTACTTC. It codes for CASSPGQGAETQYF. Full variable domain (outside the CDR3, taken from reference TRBV28 and TRBJ2-5): DVKVTQSSRYLVKRTGEKVFLECVQDMDHENMFWYRQDPGLGLRLIYFSYDVKMKEKGDIPEGYSVSREKKERFSLILESASTNQTSMYLCASSPGQGAETQYFGPGTRLLVL.

The chain links TRBV18 to TRBJ1-1; D uncertain. The CDR3 loop spans 12 amino acids. Germline V CDR1 and CDR2: KGHSH, LQKENI. The ends were cut back, 1 base at V and 1 base at J, with 1 base in the middle. The CDR3 here is CASSPQNTEAFF. In DNA form, the CDR3 reads TGTGCCAGCTCACCACAGAACACTGAAGCTTTCTTT.

The CDR3 sequence: CASSVVVAPNEQFF. The CDR3, as DNA: TGTGCCAGCAGCGTAGTGGTAGCCCCCAATGAGCAGTTCTTC. The rearrangement links TRBV9 to TRBJ2-1, with unresolved D. V lost 0 bases, J lost 6 bases, and 10 bases lay in between. Germline CDR1 is SGDLS and CDR2 is YYNGEE. This CDR3 contains 14 residues.

The CDR3 reads CASSLGPSGNTIYF. CDR3 DNA: TGTGCCAGCAGCTTAGGGCCCTCCGGAAACACCATATATTTT. The gene calls are TRBV7-3 and TRBJ1-3; no definite D call. This CDR3 comprises 14 residues. Germline V CDR1 and CDR2: SGHTA, FQGTGA. The V end lost 2 bases, the J end lost 4 bases, and 9 bases lay between the germline ends. Full variable domain (missing parts from reference TRBV7-3 and TRBJ1-3): GAGVSQTPSNKVTEKGKYVELRCDPISGHTALYWYRQSLGQGPEFLIYFQGTGAADDSGLPNDRFFAVRPEGSVSTLKIQRTERGDSAVYLCASSLGPSGNTIYFGEGSWLTVV.

The chain uses TRBV27 and TRBJ2-7; TRBD2 aligns across 9 bases. The junction had 6 bases not matched to a gene; V was cut back by 3 bases and J by 3 bases. From germline, CDR1 is MNHEY and CDR2 SMNVEV (reference sequence). The CDR3 extends over 15 amino acids. The CDR3 sequence is CASSLRSGGYYEQYF. CDR3 nucleotides: TGTGCCAGCAGTTTGAGGAGCGGGGGGTACTACGAGCAGTACTTC.

V and J are TRBV30 and TRBJ2-3; D is perhaps TRBD1 (6 bases). This CDR3 spans 16 amino acids. The germline V and J ends were trimmed by 0 bases and 4 bases, with 17 bases remaining between them. In germline, CDR1 is GTSNPN, CDR2 SVGIG (reference sequence). Here the CDR3 reads CAWSVRGRGSADTQYF. The CDR3 DNA is TGTGCCTGGAGTGTACGGGGCAGGGGAAGCGCAGATACGCAGTATTTT.

This clone came up a few times. This sequence joins TRBV10-3 and TRBJ1-1; D is uncertain. Germline CDR1 and CDR2: ENHRY and SYGVKD. The CDR3 is 13 residues long. V was cut by 0 bases and J by 5 bases, with 7 bases left in between. The CDR3: CAISESTKTEAFF. The CDR3 DNA is TGTGCCATCAGTGAGTCGACCAAGACTGAAGCTTTCTTT.

This chain links TRBV29-1 with TRBJ2-3; tentative D call: TRBD2 (6 bases). This CDR3 comprises 14 residues. Germline V gene sequence: CDR1 SQVTM, CDR2 ANQGSEA. The V gene lost 8 bases and the J gene lost 0 bases, with 15 bases spanning the gap. Written as DNA, the CDR3 is TGCAGCCATCCACCCGGGACTAGCACAGATACGCAGTATTTT. The encoded protein is CSHPPGTSTDTQYF.

This clone appeared a few times. This chain joins TRBV12-5 and TRBJ1-1; the D gene is possibly TRBD1 (5 bases). V shed 1 base and J shed 6 bases, with 12 bases lying between them. The CDR3 loop spans 14 amino acids. Germline assignment: CDR1 LGHNT and CDR2 FRNRAP. CDR3 loop: CASGLARVVPEAFF. Written as DNA, the CDR3 is TGTGCTAGTGGTTTGGCCAGGGTGGTCCCTGAAGCTTTCTTT.

The chain combines TRBV2 with TRBJ1-2; 7 positions agree with TRBD1. Germline values: CDR1 SNHLY, CDR2 FYNNEI. Losses at the gene ends were 6 bases for V and 4 bases for J; bases not matched to a gene: 5. The CDR3 loop spans 13 amino acids. Here the CDR3 DNA reads TGTGCCAGCAGGGCGGGACAGAGCTATGGCTACACCTTC. This encodes CASRAGQSYGYTF.

The chain employs TRBV6-1 and TRBJ2-2; D may be TRBD1 (5 bases). V gave up 7 bases and J gave up 2 bases, with 11 bases separating them. The germline V gene encodes CDR1 MNHNS and CDR2 SASEGT. This CDR3 comprises 14 residues. CDR3 DNA sequence: TGTGCCAGCATCTGGCAGGGTAACACCGGGGAGCTGTTTTTT. Its protein product is CASIWQGNTGELFF.

The chain joins TRBV29-1 to TRBJ1-2; possibly TRBD1 for D (6 bases). CDR1 is SQVTM, CDR2 ANQGSEA, per germline. Trimming removed 6 bases from V and 0 bases from J, with 14 bases in between. This CDR3 region has 14 residues. The CDR3 spells CSVRRQAANYGYTF. In nucleotides, the CDR3 is TGCAGCGTGCGGAGACAGGCGGCTAACTATGGCTACACCTTC.

This sequence joins TRBV29-1 and TRBJ1-1, with D possibly being TRBD1 (6 bases). The CDR3 is 14 amino acids. CDR1 is SQVTM and CDR2 is ANQGSEA in the germline V gene. V lost 5 bases, J lost 6 bases, and 19 bases lay in between. The CDR3 loop is CSVRHRGGRAEAFF. For the CDR3, the DNA is TGCAGCGTTAGACATCGAGGGGGGCGAGCTGAAGCTTTCTTT.

Only a few counts were recorded for this clone. V and J are TRBV7-6 and TRBJ2-5, with TRBD2 matching 7 bases. The length of the CDR3 is 14 residues. The germline V gene has CDR1 SGHVS and CDR2 FNYEAQ. J was trimmed by 4 bases and V by 5 bases; bases with no gene match: 7. The CDR3 DNA reads as TGTGCCAGCAGCCTTGGACTAGATGGAGAGACCCAGTACTTC. It specifies CASSLGLDGETQYF.

The chain uses TRBV29-1 and TRBJ2-7, with D perhaps matching TRBD1 or TRBD2 (5 bases each). Looked up from germline, CDR1 is SQVTM and CDR2 is ANQGSEA. The length of the CDR3 is 15 residues. Trimming left V 5 bases short and J 4 bases short, with 21 bases between. CDR3 nucleotides: TGCAGCGTTATACTCGGGACCACAAAGGGATACGAGCAGTACTTC. It specifies CSVILGTTKGYEQYF.

The rearrangement joins TRBV11-1 to TRBJ2-5; D remains ambiguous. The CDR3 runs to 16 residues. V lost 3 bases and J 1 base, leaving 15 bases between the germline ends. Germline V gene lookup returns CDR1 SGHAT and CDR2 FQDESV (reference sequence). The CDR3, as DNA: TGTGCCAGCAGCTTGGGGTTCGAATCGGTCCAAGAGACCCAGTACTTC. This codes for CASSLGFESVQETQYF.

The chain is built from TRBV4-1 and TRBJ2-1, with TRBD2 identical over 15 bases. The CDR3 is 16 residues long. V lost 0 bases and J lost 8; bases outside the gene matches: 2. Germline CDR1 reads MGHRA; CDR2 reads YSYEKL. The CDR3 region is CASSQDGTSGGYEQFF. CDR3 DNA sequence: TGCGCCAGCAGCCAAGATGGGACTAGCGGGGGGTATGAGCAGTTCTTC.

The gene calls are TRBV20-1 and TRBJ1-2; TRBD1 might be the D (5 bases). CDR1 is DFQATT and CDR2 is SNEGSKA in the germline V gene (reference sequence). This CDR3 is 11 amino acids long. Trimming cost V 4 bases and J 12 bases, with 15 bases left between them. CDR3 residues: CSAKTTGGDTF. The CDR3 DNA reads TGCAGTGCTAAAACCACAGGAGGTGACACCTTC.

The rearrangement uses TRBV19 and TRBJ2-3; D possibly corresponds to TRBD1 (5 bases). Germline V gene sequence: CDR1 LNHDA, CDR2 SQIVND (reference sequence). V lost 7 bases and J 2 bases, leaving 13 bases between the germline ends. The CDR3 length is 14 residues. In nucleotides, the CDR3 is TGTGCCAGTACCCCGACAGTGAACACAGATACGCAGTATTTT. Amino acids: CASTPTVNTDTQYF.